Each of the 5 T cell receptor beta chains below was sequenced from the same sample in a study of T cells in Graves' hyperthyroidism and ophthalmopathy. Amplification yielded TCR beta CDR3 regions, with RNA transcripts as the source. The primer set for the first-round RT-PCR of the TCR CDR3 was HTBI. TCRdb redid the calling of the multiplex PCR reads with MiXCR, one entry per CDR3 protein. The sample holds about 840,000 distinct CDR3 sequences, 35% to 45% seen once. Sequences were obtained from blood. These receptor sequences come from a man aged 18 to 30 with Graves' hyperthyroidism.

This clonotype showed up just once. The chain links TRBV27 to TRBJ1-5; the D is unclear. V gave up 3 bases and J gave up 1 base, with 13 bases separating them. This CDR3 is built from 16 residues. Germline CDR1 and CDR2: MNHEY and SMNVEV (reference sequence). This chain's CDR3 is CASSLSPGPSNQPQHF. Here the CDR3 DNA reads TGTGCCAGCAGTTTGTCTCCGGGCCCCAGCAATCAGCCCCAGCATTTT.

The rearrangement joins TRBV5-1 to TRBJ2-7; D could derive from TRBD1 or TRBD2 (5 bases each). V lost 4 bases and J lost 3, with 20 bases in between. Germline V gene lookup returns CDR1 SGHRS and CDR2 YFSETQ. The CDR3 contains 16 residues. The CDR3 loop is CASSPSGRGLVYEQYF. CDR3 bases: TGCGCCAGCAGCCCATCGGGACGAGGGCTGGTCTACGAGCAGTACTTC.

This sequence joins TRBV20-1 and TRBJ2-5; tentative D call: TRBD1 (6 bases). Germline V gene sequence: CDR1 DFQATT, CDR2 SNEGSKA (reference sequence). The V end lost 3 bases, the J end lost 7 bases, and 9 bases lay between the germline ends. The CDR3 spans 11 residues. The CDR3 spells CSASRGRTQYF. The DNA of the CDR3 is TGCAGTGCTAGTAGGGGGAGGACCCAGTACTTC.

This clonotype was counted ten times or more. The chain combines TRBV7-3 with TRBJ2-7, with TRBD1 matching 9 bases. Germline trimming cut 4 bases from V and 6 bases from J; bases unmatched to any gene: 7. Germline loops: CDR1 SGHTA, CDR2 FQGTGA. The CDR3 is 14 residues long. CDR3 sequence: CASSSGTGSGEQYF. The CDR3 DNA follows: TGTGCCAGCAGCTCGGGGACAGGGTCCGGCGAGCAGTACTTC.

This clonotype has just a few counts. The genes are TRBV2 and TRBJ2-2; D unresolved. Germline CDR1 reads SNHLY; CDR2 reads FYNNEI. CDR3 size: 14 residues. Trimming removed 5 bases at V and 5 bases at J, with 12 bases between. CDR3 protein: CASSPRSGTGELFF. The CDR3 DNA sequence: TGTGCCAGCAGTCCTAGGTCGGGTACCGGGGAGCTGTTTTTT.